The clone carrying this T cell receptor (beta chain) was seen a few times. The treatment here: randomized to nivolumab then ipilimumab (arm A) or the reverse (arm B). This record belongs to a study of sequential checkpoint blockade in melanoma. Method: immunoSEQ multiplex PCR; TCRdb's copy keeps in-frame clones and lacks some. The sample includes about 37,000 clones, 84% of them seen just once. The sequenced sample was CD8+ T cells sorted from blood (inferred from file names), obtained from a patient given nivolumab and ipilimumab in sequence. This TCR was sampled from a human donor with melanoma.

The CDR3 DNA follows: TGTGCCAGCAGCTTCTTCGGGAGGGGTACAGATACGCAGTATTTT. Protein product: CASSFFGRGTDTQYF. This rearrangement joins TRBV14 to TRBJ2-3; 8 bases match TRBD2. Germline V CDR1 and CDR2: SGHDN, FVKESK. This CDR3 has 15 residues. V lost 5 bases, J lost 3 bases, and 7 bases stayed unmatched.